This TCR beta chain was found in a study of blood T cell repertoires in COVID-19. In the study overall: T cells, B-cell-depleted T cells, or PBMCs provided the cDNA or gDNA that served as material.

The germline gives CDR1 LNHDA, CDR2 SQIVND (reference sequence). The V gene lost 3 bases and the J gene lost 3 bases, with 15 bases spanning the gap. This CDR3 has 17 residues. Clones were read by immunoSEQ multiplex PCR, and TCRdb kept only the in-frame ones, dropping some. The sample includes around 130,000 clones, more than 85% of them seen just once. This chain connects TRBV19 to TRBJ2-6; weak D call: TRBD2 (7 bases). Input material: peripheral blood. The TCR comes from a man between 45 and 60 years old with active or convalescent COVID-19. CDR3 DNA sequence: TGTGCCAGTAGTATCACAGGGAGGGTAGGTGGGGCCAACGTCCTGACTTTC. This translates into CASSITGRVGGANVLTF.